One and the same sample provided the 10 T cell receptor beta chains below, sequenced in a study of long-term antiretroviral therapy in people with HIV. At survey level, the immunoSEQ assay was run in its v3.0 version. Data came from immunoSEQ multiplex PCR; TCRdb stores just in-frame clones and leaves some out. The sample shows fewer than 35,000 clones, almost 97% of them seen only once. The sample here was unsorted PBMCs, taken 6.9 years after starting antiretroviral therapy. The receptor set was obtained from a man younger than 40 with HIV.

This sequence joins TRBV6-1 and TRBJ1-2; D is ambiguous. Between the trimmed V and J ends, which lost 7 bases and 7 bases, there was a span of 13 bases. CDR3 length: 12 amino acids. CDR1 is MNHNS and CDR2 is SASEGT in the germline V gene. This chain's CDR3 is CASTPRFGGYTF. Written as DNA, the CDR3 is TGTGCCAGCACCCCGCGGTTCGGTGGCTACACCTTC.

The chain is built from TRBV15 and TRBJ2-7, with 11 bases that match TRBD2. V lost 2 bases and J lost 0; bases outside the gene matches: 6. Per the germline V gene, CDR1 is LNHNV and CDR2 is YYDKDF (reference sequence). This CDR3 is 17 amino acids long. The CDR3 sequence: CATSRQGTSGISYEQYF. As DNA, the CDR3 is TGTGCCACCAGCAGACAGGGGACTAGCGGAATCTCCTACGAGCAGTACTTC.

The V call is TRBV9, the J call TRBJ1-3; no definite D call. Trimming took off 0 bases at V and 0 bases at J, with 7 bases between the two ends. The CDR3 loop spans 15 amino acids. Germline V gene sequence: CDR1 SGDLS, CDR2 YYNGEE. In DNA, the CDR3 is TGTGCCAGCAGCGTAGACTTTCCCTCTGGAAACACCATATATTTT. Translated: CASSVDFPSGNTIYF.

The rearrangement joins TRBV4-3 to TRBJ2-1; no definite D call. This CDR3 comprises 12 residues. With 0 bases removed from V and 6 bases from J, the gap between germline ends came to 3 bases. CDR1 and CDR2 (germline): LGHNA, YSLEER. The CDR3 nucleotides are TGCGCCAGCAGCCAAGACCTCAATGAGCAGTTCTTC. Its translation: CASSQDLNEQFF.

This clone appeared once. The genes are TRBV11-3 and TRBJ2-1, with 7 bases lining up with TRBD1. J was trimmed by 8 bases and V by 1 base; bases with no gene match: 5. CDR1 is SGHNT, CDR2 YENEEA, per germline. CDR3 length equals 14 residues. The CDR3: CASSLGTGVDEQFF. CDR3 nucleotide sequence: TGTGCCAGCAGCTTAGGGACAGGTGTCGATGAGCAGTTCTTC.

The chain links TRBV4-1 to TRBJ2-7, with a possible D match to TRBD1 (5 bases). The CDR3 is 17 residues long. Germline CDR1 is MGHRA and CDR2 is YSYEKL. The V end was cut by 0 bases, the J end by 0 bases, with 15 bases between. As DNA, the CDR3 is TGCGCCAGCAGCCAAGATCCCTCAGGGCTAAGCTCCTACGAGCAGTACTTC. It translates to CASSQDPSGLSSYEQYF.

This clone has just one count. The V and J genes are TRBV10-3 and TRBJ2-7, with D hard to call. Germline assignment: CDR1 ENHRY and CDR2 SYGVKD. The CDR3 loop spans 11 amino acids. V dropped 8 bases and J dropped 6 bases, with 11 bases sitting between them. DNA of the CDR3: TGTGCCATCGGGAACGGGTTCGAGCAGTACTTC. It is translated as CAIGNGFEQYF.

This clone was picked up a small number of times. This sequence joins TRBV7-9 and TRBJ1-3; possible D gene TRBD1, 6 bases. V was pared by 4 bases and J by 7 bases, with 14 bases between. This CDR3 region has 14 residues. Germline CDR1 SEHNR, CDR2 FQNEAQ (reference sequence). The chain's CDR3 is CASSWDTRGNTIYF. CDR3 nucleotide sequence: TGTGCCAGCAGCTGGGACACGCGAGGGAACACCATATATTTT.

J is TRBJ1-1 and V is TRBV6-5, with D tentatively TRBD1 (5 bases). The CDR3 spans 15 residues. V lost 6 bases, J lost 1 base, and 15 bases lay in between. In germline, CDR1 is MNHEY, CDR2 SVGAGI. CDR3 loop: CASSPSSGTNTEAFF. The DNA of the CDR3 is TGTGCCAGCAGCCCTTCCTCTGGGACGAACACTGAAGCTTTCTTT.

The rearrangement links TRBV29-1 to TRBJ2-3; 16 nucleotides agree with TRBD2. The length of the CDR3 is 17 residues. Germline V gene data show CDR1 as SQVTM and CDR2 as ANQGSEA. Trimming removed 4 bases from V and 1 base from J; junction bases left unmatched: 5. The CDR3 sequence is CSVGGTSGGEGTDTQYF. CDR3 coding DNA: TGCAGCGTTGGTGGGACTAGCGGGGGGGAGGGCACAGATACGCAGTATTTT.